This T cell receptor beta chain came from a study of graft-versus-host responses after intestinal transplantation. Only in-frame clones appear in the TCRdb table, and some are missing; sequencing was by immunoSEQ multiplex PCR. The top ten hold more than 0.3% of the sample, which has some 87,000 clones, just under 95% seen once. For this clone: Its antigen is not identified.

The CDR3 sequence is 15 residues long. V dropped 6 bases and J dropped 5 bases, with 19 bases sitting between them. CDR1 is MNHEY, CDR2 SMNVEV, per germline (reference sequence). The chain recombines TRBV27 with TRBJ2-5; D is possibly TRBD1 (6 bases). This TCR came from a human donor who received an intestinal transplant. The specimen was unstimulated CD4+ T cells sorted from spleen or lymph node cells, collected before intestinal transplant. The CDR3 protein is CASRPQGSWIETQYF. The CDR3 DNA follows: TGTGCCAGCAGGCCACAGGGATCGTGGATTGAGACCCAGTACTTC.